A selection of T cell receptor beta chains follows, all from one sample in a study of CD8 T cells in ankylosing spondylitis. TCRdb independently ran MiXCR on the 5' RACE reads; one entry per CDR3 protein. This sample has 250,000 to 350,000 distinct CDR3 sequences, with over 15% found just once. Sample: blood, either unsorted or a sorted T cell fraction (not recorded which). The receptors were sampled from a male donor with ankylosing spondylitis or in good health (not recorded which). The CDR3 runs from the conserved cysteine through the conserved F or W. Each record gives: V gene, clone size, J gene, CDR3 protein. Some rows have no size entry. The others give once, few or many, or a class for an expanded clone.

v_call: TRBV2
clone_size: .
j_call: TRBJ2-3
cdr3_aa: CASSVEGGPWDTQYF

v_call: TRBV29-1
clone_size: many
j_call: TRBJ2-3
cdr3_aa: CSAKTGPFTDTQYF

v_call: TRBV28
clone_size: many
j_call: TRBJ2-3
cdr3_aa: CASSLSGPTDTQYF

v_call: TRBV12-3/TRBV12-4
clone_size: few
j_call: TRBJ2-5
cdr3_aa: CASSLNGEGQETQYF

v_call: TRBV12-3/TRBV12-4
clone_size: .
j_call: TRBJ2-2
cdr3_aa: CLCRGRSGELFF

v_call: TRBV29-1
clone_size: .
j_call: TRBJ2-2
cdr3_aa: CSVGEQILGELFF

v_call: TRBV18
clone_size: few
j_call: TRBJ1-1
cdr3_aa: CASSTSQGARTEAFF

v_call: TRBV5-1
clone_size: .
j_call: TRBJ1-6
cdr3_aa: CASKTGGNSPLHF

v_call: TRBV2
clone_size: few
j_call: TRBJ2-3
cdr3_aa: CASRTGLAPPSTDTQYF

v_call: TRBV14
clone_size: once
j_call: TRBJ1-3
cdr3_aa: CVSSFDVGGNTIYF

v_call: TRBV20-1
clone_size: .
j_call: .
cdr3_aa: CSASGGFNQPQYF

v_call: TRBV20-1
clone_size: few
j_call: TRBJ1-4
cdr3_aa: CSASPASGNEKLFF

v_call: TRBV12-3/TRBV12-4
clone_size: many
j_call: TRBJ2-3
cdr3_aa: CASSLNFGTDTQYF

v_call: TRBV7-3
clone_size: .
j_call: TRBJ2-3
cdr3_aa: CASSSKRGHTDTQYF

v_call: TRBV5-1
clone_size: many
j_call: TRBJ1-1
cdr3_aa: CASSLQKQDPEAFF

v_call: TRBV2
clone_size: .
j_call: TRBJ1-1
cdr3_aa: CASSEVDPGGAATRAFF

v_call: TRBV20-1
clone_size: .
j_call: TRBJ2-5
cdr3_aa: CSATHSGRAEETQYF